The rows below give T cell receptor beta chains drawn from one sample of a study of cytotoxic CD8 clonotypes in ibrutinib-treated CLL. The protocol was immunoSEQ multiplex PCR, while the TCRdb copy is restricted to in-frame clones and leaves out a portion. Of some 93,000 clones listed, almost 80% are singletons. The source was PBMCs, collected after 12 months of ibrutinib treatment. The receptors come from a human donor with chronic lymphocytic leukemia. The CDR3 runs from the conserved cysteine through the conserved F or W. A D gene is named only where the DNA matches it firmly. Some rows have no size entry. The others give once, few or many, or a class for an expanded clone.

CASSVDRGPYEQYF	TGTGCCAGTAGCGTCGACAGGGGCCCCTACGAGCAGTACTTC	TRBJ2-7	NA	TRBD1	TRBV19
CASSLATGPNYEQYF	TGTGCCAGCAGCTTGGCGACAGGCCCTAACTACGAGCAGTACTTC	TRBJ2-7	NA	NA	TRBV7-8
CASSKPGQYYKNIQYF	TGTGCCAGCTCTAAACCGGGACAGTATTACAAAAACATTCAGTACTTC	TRBJ2-4	many	TRBD1	TRBV28
CASSLTAGGPPYSSYNEQFF	TGTGCCAGCAGCTTAACAGCGGGGGGACCCCCTTATAGCTCCTACAATGAGCAGTTCTTC	TRBJ2-1	NA	TRBD2	TRBV7-3
CAWTRGLDNTEAFF	TGTGCCTGGACCCGGGGCCTTGACAACACTGAAGCTTTCTTT	TRBJ1-1	NA	NA	TRBV30
CASSQGPERADTQYF	TGCGCCAGCAGCCAAGGCCCGGAACGCGCAGATACGCAGTATTTT	TRBJ2-3	NA	NA	TRBV4-1
CASSLRGGSNQPQHF	TGTGCCAGCAGCTTACGCGGGGGAAGCAATCAGCCCCAGCATTTT	TRBJ1-5	NA	NA	TRBV7-2
CASSLWTGDETQYF	TGCGCCAGCAGCCTTTGGACAGGGGACGAGACCCAGTACTTC	TRBJ2-5	NA	TRBD1	TRBV4-3
CASSLGRPGLAEAFF	TGTGCCAGCAGCTTGGGTCGACCAGGGTTGGCTGAAGCTTTCTTT	TRBJ1-1	NA	NA	TRBV5-6
CASSLDSFMNTEAFF	TGTGCCAGCAGCTTGGACAGTTTTATGAACACTGAAGCTTTCTTT	TRBJ1-1	once	NA	TRBV5-4
CASSGGGFSYEQYF	TGCGCCAGCAGTGGGGGGGGATTCTCCTACGAGCAGTACTTC	TRBJ2-7	NA	TRBD2	TRBV23-1
CASSIGTGGQGSTDTQYF	TGTGCCAGTAGTATAGGAACGGGAGGCCAGGGGAGTACAGATACGCAGTATTTT	TRBJ2-3	NA	NA	TRBV19
CASSQAGTAFDEQFF	TGCGCCAGCAGCCAAGCCGGGACAGCCTTCGATGAGCAGTTCTTC	TRBJ2-1	NA	TRBD1	TRBV5-1
CAISPTSGDSSYEQYF	TGTGCCATCAGTCCTACTAGCGGGGATAGCTCCTACGAGCAGTACTTC	TRBJ2-7	many	TRBD2	TRBV10-3
CASSTPDRAHIQYF	TGTGCCAGCAGCACGCCCGACAGGGCTCACATTCAGTACTTC	TRBJ2-4	NA	TRBD1	TRBV7-2
CSVTGLSSTDTQYF	TGCAGCGTAACGGGCCTTTCTAGCACAGATACGCAGTATTTT	TRBJ2-3	NA	NA	TRBV29-1
CSVPHRVGTEAFF	TGCAGCGTTCCACACAGGGTAGGGACTGAAGCTTTCTTT	TRBJ1-1	NA	NA	TRBV29-1
CASSSLDRDFPNF	TGTGCCAGCAGCTCTTTGGACAGGGATTTCCCCAATTTC	TRBJ1-2	NA	TRBD1	TRBV7-9
CASSPGQGYEQYF	TGTGCCAGCAGTCCAGGACAGGGCTACGAGCAGTACTTC	TRBJ2-7	NA	TRBD1	TRBV27
CASSYLETQYF	TGTGCCAGCAGTTACCTGGAGACCCAGTACTTC	TRBJ2-5	NA	NA	TRBV6-5
CASRAGTNQPQHF	TGTGCCAGCAGGGCAGGTACCAATCAGCCCCAGCATTTT	TRBJ1-5	once	NA	TRBV6-5
CASSEAYSNQPQHF	TGTGCCAGCAGTGAAGCATATAGCAATCAGCCCCAGCATTTT	TRBJ1-5	NA	NA	TRBV6-1
CASRGPGQGNNEQFF	TGTGCCAGCAGGGGACCGGGACAGGGGAACAATGAGCAGTTCTTC	TRBJ2-1	NA	TRBD1	TRBV6-6
CASSSGLAGVYSETQYF	TGCGCCAGCAGCTCGGGACTAGCGGGGGTATATAGCGAGACCCAGTACTTC	TRBJ2-5	few	TRBD2	TRBV5-1
CAWSASRDTQYF	TGTGCCTGGAGTGCAAGTCGAGATACGCAGTATTTT	TRBJ2-3	once	NA	TRBV30
CASGAQSYEQYF	TGTGCCAGCGGGGCACAGTCCTACGAGCAGTACTTC	TRBJ2-7	NA	NA	TRBV18
CASSFRGPTEAFF	TGTGCCAGCAGTTTTAGGGGGCCCACTGAAGCTTTCTTT	TRBJ1-1	NA	TRBD1	TRBV28
CASSYSLTRPSPLHF	TGTGCCAGCAGTTACTCACTCACTCGGCCTTCACCCCTCCACTTT	TRBJ1-6	NA	NA	TRBV6-5
CASSLEGVSDTQYF	TGCGCCAGCAGCTTGGAGGGGGTCTCAGATACGCAGTATTTT	TRBJ2-3	NA	NA	TRBV5-1
CASSPDNGPYEQYF	TGTGCCAGCAGCCCAGACAACGGCCCCTACGAGCAGTACTTC	TRBJ2-7	NA	NA	TRBV7-2
CASRGGTAGNYGYTF	TGTGCCAGCAGGGGGGGGACGGCGGGCAACTATGGCTACACCTTC	TRBJ1-2	few	NA	TRBV6-1
CASTTTDTQYF	TGTGCCAGCACTACCACAGATACGCAGTATTTT	TRBJ2-3	NA	NA	TRBV6-1
CAWARDSEAFF	TGTGCCTGGGCCCGGGACAGTGAAGCTTTCTTT	TRBJ1-1	few	TRBD1	TRBV30
CASSGTALVTGANVLTF	TGTGCCAGCAGTGGGACGGCGCTGGTGACTGGGGCCAACGTCCTGACTTTC	TRBJ2-6	NA	NA	TRBV6-1
CASSQGTVGQGFDSPLHF	TGCGCCAGCAGCCAAGGGACCGTTGGACAGGGTTTCGATTCACCCCTCCACTTT	TRBJ1-6	NA	TRBD1	TRBV4-3
CASSLEKLAADTQYF	TGTGCCAGCAGCCTCGAGAAGTTAGCAGCCGATACGCAGTATTTT	TRBJ2-3	NA	NA	TRBV4-2
CAWSLDSSNQPQHF	TGTGCCTGGAGTTTGGACAGTAGCAATCAGCCCCAGCATTTT	TRBJ1-5	NA	NA	TRBV30
CASSLGLGMNTEAFF	TGCGCCAGCAGCTTGGGCCTCGGCATGAACACTGAAGCTTTCTTT	TRBJ1-1	few	NA	TRBV5-1
CASGLAGSNEQYF	TGTGCCAGCGGGCTAGCGGGGAGCAACGAGCAGTACTTC	TRBJ2-7	NA	TRBD2	TRBV6-1
CAWSKEGGYTEAFF	TGTGCCTGGAGTAAGGAGGGGGGATATACTGAAGCTTTCTTT	TRBJ1-1	NA	NA	TRBV30
CAWRPGGGNTIYF	TGTGCCTGGAGACCCGGGGGGGGAAACACCATATATTTT	TRBJ1-3	NA	NA	TRBV30
CATQILPSGGSTDTQYF	TGTGCCACCCAAATCCTACCAAGCGGGGGAAGCACAGATACGCAGTATTTT	TRBJ2-3	few	TRBD2	TRBV10-3
CASSQDFGGAGTDTQYF	TGTGCCAGCAGCCAAGATTTCGGGGGTGCGGGCACAGATACGCAGTATTTT	TRBJ2-3	NA	NA	TRBV4-2
CASSLFRGSDTGELFF	TGTGCTAGCAGCTTATTCAGGGGGAGTGACACCGGGGAGCTGTTTTTT	TRBJ2-2	once	TRBD1	TRBV7-7
CAWREQGTREAFF	TGTGCCTGGAGAGAACAGGGGACCAGGGAAGCTTTCTTT	TRBJ1-1	NA	TRBD1	TRBV30
CASSPWGLWQQYF	TGTGCCAGCAGTCCCTGGGGGTTGTGGCAGCAGTACTTC	TRBJ2-7	NA	NA	TRBV7-2
CASSLGQLNSGANVLTF	TGTGCCAGCAGCTTGGGACAGCTCAACTCTGGGGCCAACGTCCTGACTTTC	TRBJ2-6	NA	TRBD1	TRBV11-1